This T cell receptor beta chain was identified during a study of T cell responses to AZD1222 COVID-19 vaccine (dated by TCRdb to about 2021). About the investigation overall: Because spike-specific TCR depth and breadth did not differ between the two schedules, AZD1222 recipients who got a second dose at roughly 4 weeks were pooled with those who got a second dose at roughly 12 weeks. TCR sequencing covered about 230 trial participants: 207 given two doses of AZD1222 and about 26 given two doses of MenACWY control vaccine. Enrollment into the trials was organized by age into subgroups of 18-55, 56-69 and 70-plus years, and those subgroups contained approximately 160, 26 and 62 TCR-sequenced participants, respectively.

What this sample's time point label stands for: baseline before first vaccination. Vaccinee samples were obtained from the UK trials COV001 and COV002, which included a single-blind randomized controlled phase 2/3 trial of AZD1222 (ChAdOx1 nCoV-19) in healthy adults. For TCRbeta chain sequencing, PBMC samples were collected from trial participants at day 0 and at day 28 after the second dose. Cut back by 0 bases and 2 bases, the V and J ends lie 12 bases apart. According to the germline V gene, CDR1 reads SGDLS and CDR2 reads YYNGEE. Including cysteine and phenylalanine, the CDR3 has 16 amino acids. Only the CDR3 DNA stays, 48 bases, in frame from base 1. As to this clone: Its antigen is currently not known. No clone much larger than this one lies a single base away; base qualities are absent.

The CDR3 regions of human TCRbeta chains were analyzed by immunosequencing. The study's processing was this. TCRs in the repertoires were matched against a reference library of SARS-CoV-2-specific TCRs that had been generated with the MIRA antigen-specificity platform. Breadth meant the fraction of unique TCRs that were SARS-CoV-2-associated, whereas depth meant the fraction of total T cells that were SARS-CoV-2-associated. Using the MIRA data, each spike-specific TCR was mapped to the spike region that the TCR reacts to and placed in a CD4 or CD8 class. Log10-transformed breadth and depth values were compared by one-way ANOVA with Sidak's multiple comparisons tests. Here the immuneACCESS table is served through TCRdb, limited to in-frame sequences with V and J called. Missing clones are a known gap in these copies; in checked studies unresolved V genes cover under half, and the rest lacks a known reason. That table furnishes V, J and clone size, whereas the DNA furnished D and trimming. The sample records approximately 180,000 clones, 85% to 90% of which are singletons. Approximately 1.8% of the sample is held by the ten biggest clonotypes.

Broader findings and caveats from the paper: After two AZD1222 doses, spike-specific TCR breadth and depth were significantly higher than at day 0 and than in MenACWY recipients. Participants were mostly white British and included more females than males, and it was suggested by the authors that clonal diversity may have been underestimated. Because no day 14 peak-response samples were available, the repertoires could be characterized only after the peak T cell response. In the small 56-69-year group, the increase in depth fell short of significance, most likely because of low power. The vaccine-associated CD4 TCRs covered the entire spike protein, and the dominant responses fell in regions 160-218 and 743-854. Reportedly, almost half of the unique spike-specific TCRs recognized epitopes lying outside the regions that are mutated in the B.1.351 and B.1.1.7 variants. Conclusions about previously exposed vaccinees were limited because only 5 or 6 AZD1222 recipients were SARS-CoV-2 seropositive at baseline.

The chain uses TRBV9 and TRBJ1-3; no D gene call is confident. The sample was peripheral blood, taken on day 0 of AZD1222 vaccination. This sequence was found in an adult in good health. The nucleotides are TGTGCCAGCAGCGTAGTAGGAGGGAGCGCTGGAAACACCATATATTTT. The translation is CASSVVGGSAGNTIYF.